This T cell receptor (beta chain) was recovered during a study of blood T cell repertoires in COVID-19. In the study overall: Sample material is recorded as cDNA or gDNA derived from T cells, B-cell-depleted T cells, or PBMCs.

The CDR3 has 15 residues. V gave up 5 bases and J gave up 0 bases; unmatched junction bases: 6. Germline V lookup: CDR1 GTSNPN, CDR2 SVGIG (reference sequence). Source study methods: Estimated nucleated cell counts came from reference gene primer amplification. Assay: immunoSEQ multiplex PCR; the TCRdb copy retains only in-frame clones and omits some. V, J and clone size were drawn from that table, and D and trimming were deduced from the DNA. The table records 150,000 to 200,000 clones, 70% to 85% of them present only once. This clonotype was obtained from a human donor with acute or convalescent COVID-19. The donor label of this sample is uncertain. The sequenced sample consisted of peripheral blood. The V gene is TRBV30, the J gene TRBJ2-2; TRBD2 matches at 7 bases. CDR3 in DNA: TGTGCCTGGTCCTGGGGGGGAACGAACACCGGGGAGCTGTTTTTT. Translating it yields CAWSWGGTNTGELFF.